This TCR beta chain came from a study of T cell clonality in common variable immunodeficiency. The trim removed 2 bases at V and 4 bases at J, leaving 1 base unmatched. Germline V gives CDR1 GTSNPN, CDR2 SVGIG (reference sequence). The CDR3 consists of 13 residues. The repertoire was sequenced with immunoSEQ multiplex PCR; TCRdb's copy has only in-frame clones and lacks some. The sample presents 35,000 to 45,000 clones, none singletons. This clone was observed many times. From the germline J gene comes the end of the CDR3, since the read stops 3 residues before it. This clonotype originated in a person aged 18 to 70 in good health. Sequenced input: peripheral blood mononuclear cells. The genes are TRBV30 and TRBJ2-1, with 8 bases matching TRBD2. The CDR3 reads CAWSSGRYNEQFF. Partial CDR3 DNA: TGTGCCTGGAGTAGCGGGAGATACAATGAG.